This entry features one T cell receptor (beta chain) sequence. What antigen it recognizes has not been identified. Base qualities are not recorded, but no much larger clone differs from it by a single base. This sample is drawn from a study of early T cells in non-severe SARS-CoV-2 infection (dated by TCRdb to the early 2020s). Notes on the research overall: Bulk RNA from unsorted whole blood was used for TCR sequencing, so alpha and beta chains could not be paired. Study-wide conclusions, independent of this receptor: VDJdb matching was skewed toward anti-spike CD8 responses and likely underestimated virus-specific expansions, missing private and CD4 specificities.

To prepare the library, 5' RACE was applied. The instrument given in TCRdb is NextSeq 500. In the TCR library protocol, unique molecular identifiers were attached to individual cDNA molecules to correct for PCR bias and sequencing error. Sequencing covered both TCR alpha and beta chains, and within each sample the abundances of alpha and beta sequences were tightly co-correlated. Regarding the original processing steps: Decombinator V4 was used to annotate the V gene, J gene and CDR3 of the TCR sequences. Expanded TCRs were defined as changing significantly between any two time points under a Poisson model with p below 0.0001. TCR abundances were normalised to the total number of TCRs sequenced in each sample and reported as counts per million. TRAV1-2 paired with TRAJ12, TRAJ20 or TRAJ33 defined MAIT TCRs, while TRAV10 paired with TRAJ18 defined iNKT TCRs. VDJdb, accessed 1 November 2021, was searched for CMV, EBV and SARS-CoV-2 annotated TCRs, with TCRs annotated for multiple antigens excluded. The public reads were quality trimmed at Q25 with fastp and then assembled into clones with MiXCR by TCRdb, keeping productive beta chains. CDR3 protein sequences are deduplicated, and each keeps its most common genes and DNA. The V and J calls shown here were made by TCRdb, not taken from the authors' results. The sample has around 50,000 distinct CDR3 sequences on record, around 11% of them singletons. The ten largest clonotypes hold about 4% of the sample.

According to the germline V gene, CDR1 reads SGHDN and CDR2 reads FVKESK. For this chain, trimming is 4 bases at the V end and 8 bases at the J end, and the number of junction bases without a gene match is 20. The CDR3, cysteine through phenylalanine, is 19 amino acids long. Just the 57-base CDR3 DNA is kept, in frame starting at base 1. The study was a case-control design nested within a healthcare worker cohort in London, UK, with weekly nasopharyngeal swab PCR tests and blood sampling. Healthcare workers were recruited between 23 and 31 March 2020, during the week of the UK lockdown, and were followed weekly for up to roughly 15 weeks.

The sequence joins TRBV14 to TRBJ2-1, and TRBD2 aligns with 10 junction nucleotides. The TCR originated in an adult who was a healthcare worker with PCR-confirmed SARS-CoV-2 infection or an uninfected control (not recorded which). The source material was whole blood. The CDR3 has the sequence CASSLAHPRGLAGVDEQFF. DNA sequence: TGTGCCAGCAGCCTAGCCCACCCCCGGGGGCTAGCGGGAGTCGATGAGCAGTTCTTC. With all but the CDR3 taken from the reference TRBV14 and TRBJ2-1 genes, the full variable domain is: EAGVTQFPSHSVIEKGQTVTLRCDPISGHDNLYWYRRVMGKEIKFLLHFVKESKQDESGMPNNRFLAERTGGTYSTLKVQPAELEDSGVYFCASSLAHPRGLAGVDEQFFGPGTRLTVL.